The source of this T cell receptor (beta chain) is a study of control samples from healthy donors and cancer patients. Germline-derived CDR1 and CDR2 are SNHLY and FYNNEI. The CDR3 sequence is 13 residues long. V lost 3 bases and J lost 6, with 11 bases in between. Clones were read by immunoSEQ multiplex PCR, and TCRdb kept only the in-frame ones, dropping some. The table lists some 97,000 clones, about 90% of them singletons. The sequenced sample consisted of blood. The sequence was collected from a woman aged 45-65 years in good health. The chain is built from TRBV2 and TRBJ1-2, with unresolved D. The CDR3 loop is CASSDNRVDGYTF. DNA for the CDR3: TGTGCCAGCAGTGACAATCGGGTAGATGGCTACACCTTC.